This T cell receptor beta chain was captured in a study of T cell responses to AZD1222 COVID-19 vaccine (dated by TCRdb to 2020 to 2022). Context from the whole study: Because spike-specific TCR depth and breadth did not differ between the two schedules, AZD1222 recipients who got a second dose at roughly 4 weeks were pooled with those who got a second dose at roughly 12 weeks. TCR sequencing covered 230 or so trial participants: about 210 given two doses of AZD1222 and 26 given two doses of MenACWY control vaccine. Trial participants were enrolled by age into subgroups of 18-55, 56-69 and 70-plus years, and 148, 28 and 57 TCR-sequenced participants, respectively, were included in these subgroups.

Turning to this clone: The specificity of this receptor is unknown. The input lacks base qualities; no much larger clone sits a single base away.

The time point label on this specimen signifies: baseline before first vaccination. The vaccinee samples were drawn from two UK trials, COV001 and COV002, one of which was a single-blind randomized controlled phase 2/3 trial testing AZD1222 (ChAdOx1 nCoV-19) in healthy adults. Trial participant PBMC samples were collected at day 0 and day 28 after the second dose for TCRbeta chain sequencing. The CDR3 regions of human TCRbeta chains were subjected to immunosequencing. The original pipeline was this. TCRs in the repertoires were matched against a reference library of SARS-CoV-2-specific TCRs that had been generated with the MIRA antigen-specificity platform. Breadth meant the fraction of unique TCRs that were SARS-CoV-2-associated, whereas depth meant the fraction of total T cells that were SARS-CoV-2-associated. Using the MIRA data, each spike-specific TCR was assigned both to the spike region to which the TCR was reactive and to a CD4 or CD8 class. Log10-transformed breadth and depth values were compared by one-way ANOVA with Sidak's multiple comparisons tests. TCRdb re-hosts the immuneACCESS table, in-frame sequences only. Its copies lack some clones; in the studies checked, an unresolved V gene accounts for under half of them, and the cause for the rest is not known. Clone size and V and J calls were adopted from that table, with D and trimming inferred from the DNA. The sample table records approximately 70,000 clones; 85% of these occur just once. Around 21% of the sample belongs to the ten largest clones.

Overall results and qualifications from the work: Because no day 14 peak-response samples were available, repertoires were characterized only after the peak T cell response. Participants were mostly white British, with more females than males. The authors suggested clonal diversity may have been underestimated. The 56-69-year group was small, and its depth increase did not reach significance, likely because of low power. Spike-specific TCR breadth and depth rose significantly after two AZD1222 doses compared with day 0 and with MenACWY recipients. Conclusions about previously exposed vaccinees were limited because only six AZD1222 recipients were SARS-CoV-2 seropositive at baseline. Epitopes outside the regions mutated in the B.1.351 and B.1.1.7 variants were reportedly recognized by nearly half of the unique spike-specific TCRs. CD4 TCRs associated with the vaccine covered the entire spike protein, and the dominant responses were in regions 160-218 and 743-854.

The CDR3 spans 15 residues, from the cysteine through the phenylalanine. The read is trimmed to its CDR3 DNA, 45 bases read in frame from base 1. Specimen: peripheral blood, collected on day 0 of AZD1222 vaccination. The chain couples TRBV12-1 to TRBJ2-3; the table's D call, TRBD1, has no DNA check behind it. TRBV12-1 is flagged as a pseudogene. The receptor comes from an adult in good health. The DNA is TGTGCCAGCAGCTTTGTGGTCAGGGGTTTGGATACGCAGTATTTT. This encodes CASSFVVRGLDTQYF.